This T cell receptor (beta chain) was sequenced in a study of CD8 T cells in ankylosing spondylitis. Study-level results: Reported data indicate significant enrichment of disease-linked clones within matched ankylosing spondylitis synovial fluid.

MiXCR, applied by TCRdb to the 5' RACE reads, yields one record per CDR3 protein. The sample has about 140,000 distinct CDR3 sequences; 7% to 10% are singletons. This clonotype has more than one count but fewer than ten. The antigen is unknown. V trimming: 9 bases; J trimming: 3 bases; junction bases outside the gene matches: 8. CDR3 length: 14 residues. Per germline, CDR1 SNHLY and CDR2 FYNNEI. The chain carries TRBV2 and TRBJ2-7; 10 nucleotides agree with TRBD1. This sequence was found in a male donor with ankylosing spondylitis. The sequenced sample was synovial fluid, either unsorted or a sorted T cell fraction (not recorded which). The CDR3 here is CASGRGQGYYEQYF. CDR3 bases: TGTGCCAGTGGGAGGGGACAGGGGTACTACGAGCAGTACTTC.